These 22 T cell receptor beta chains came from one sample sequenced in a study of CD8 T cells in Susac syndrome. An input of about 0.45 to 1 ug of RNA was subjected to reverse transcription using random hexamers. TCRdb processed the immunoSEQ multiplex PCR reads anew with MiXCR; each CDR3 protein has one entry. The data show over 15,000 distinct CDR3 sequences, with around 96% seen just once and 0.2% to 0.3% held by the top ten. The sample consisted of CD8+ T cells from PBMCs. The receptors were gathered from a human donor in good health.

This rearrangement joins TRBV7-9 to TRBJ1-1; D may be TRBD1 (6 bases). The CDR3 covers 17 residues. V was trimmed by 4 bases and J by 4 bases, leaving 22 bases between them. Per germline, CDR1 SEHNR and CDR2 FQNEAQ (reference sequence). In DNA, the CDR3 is TGTGCCAGCAGCTCGGGGGGCGAGACCAGATTATCCACTGAAGCTTTCTTT. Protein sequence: CASSSGGETRLSTEAFF. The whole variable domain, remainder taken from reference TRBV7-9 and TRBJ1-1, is DTGVSQNPRHKITKRGQNVTFRCDPISEHNRLYWYRQTLGQGPEFLTYFQNEAQLEKSRLLSDRFSAERPKGSFSTLEIQRTEQGDSAMYLCASSSGGETRLSTEAFFGQGTRLTVV.

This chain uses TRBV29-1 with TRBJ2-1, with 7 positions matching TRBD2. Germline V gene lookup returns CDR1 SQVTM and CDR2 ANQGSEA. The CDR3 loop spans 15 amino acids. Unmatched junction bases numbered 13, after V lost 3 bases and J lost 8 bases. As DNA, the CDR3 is TGCAGCGTTGACGGGCGGGAGACCGCGGGGCATGAGCAGTTCTTC. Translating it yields CSVDGRETAGHEQFF.

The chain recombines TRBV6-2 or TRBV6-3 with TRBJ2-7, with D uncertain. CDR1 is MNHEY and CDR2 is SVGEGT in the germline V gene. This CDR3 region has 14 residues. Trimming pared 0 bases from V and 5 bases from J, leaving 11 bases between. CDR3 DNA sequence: TGTGCCAGCAGTTACTCCGAAGATACTAACGAGCAGTACGTC. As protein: CASSYSEDTNEQYV.

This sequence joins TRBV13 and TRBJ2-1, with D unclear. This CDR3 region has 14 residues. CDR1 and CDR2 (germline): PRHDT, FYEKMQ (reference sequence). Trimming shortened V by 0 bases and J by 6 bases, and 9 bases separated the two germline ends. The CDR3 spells CASSLGRASNEQFF. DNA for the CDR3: TGTGCCAGCAGCTTAGGTCGGGCTAGCAATGAGCAGTTCTTC.

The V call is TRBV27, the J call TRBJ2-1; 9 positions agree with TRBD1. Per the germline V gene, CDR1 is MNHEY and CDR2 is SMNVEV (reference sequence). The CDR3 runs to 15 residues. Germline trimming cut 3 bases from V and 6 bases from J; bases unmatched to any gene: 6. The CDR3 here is CASSFLGQGGNEQFF. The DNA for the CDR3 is TGTGCCAGCAGTTTTTTGGGACAGGGAGGCAATGAGCAGTTCTTC.

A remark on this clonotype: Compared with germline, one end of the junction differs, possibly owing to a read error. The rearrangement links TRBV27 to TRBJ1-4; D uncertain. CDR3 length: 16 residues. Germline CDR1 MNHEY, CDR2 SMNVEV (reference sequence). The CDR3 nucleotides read TGTGCCAGCAGCTTATTTAGGGATTCCGATAATGAAAAACTGTTTTTT. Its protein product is CASSLFRDSDNEKLFF.

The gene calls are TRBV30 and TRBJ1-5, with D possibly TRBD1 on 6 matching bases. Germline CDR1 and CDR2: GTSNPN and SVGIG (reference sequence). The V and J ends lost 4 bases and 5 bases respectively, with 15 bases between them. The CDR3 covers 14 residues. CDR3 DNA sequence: TGTGCCTGGACACAGGGCATTGGTCATCAGCCCCAGCATTTT. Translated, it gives CAWTQGIGHQPQHF.

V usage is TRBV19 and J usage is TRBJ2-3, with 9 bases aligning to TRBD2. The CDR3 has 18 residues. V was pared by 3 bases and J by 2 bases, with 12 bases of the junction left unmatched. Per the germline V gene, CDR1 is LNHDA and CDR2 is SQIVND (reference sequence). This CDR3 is CASSIRLAESPNTDTQYF. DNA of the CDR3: TGTGCCAGTAGTATCCGACTAGCGGAGTCCCCTAACACAGATACGCAGTATTTT. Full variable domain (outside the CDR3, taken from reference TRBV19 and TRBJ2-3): DGGITQSPKYLFRKEGQNVTLSCEQNLNHDAMYWYRQDPGQGLRLIYYSQIVNDFQKGDIAEGYSVSREKKESFPLTVTSAQKNPTAFYLCASSIRLAESPNTDTQYFGPGTRLTVL.

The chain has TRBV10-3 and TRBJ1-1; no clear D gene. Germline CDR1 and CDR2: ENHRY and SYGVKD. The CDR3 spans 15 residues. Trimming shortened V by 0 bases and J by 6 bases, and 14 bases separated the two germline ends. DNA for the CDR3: TGTGCCATCAGTGAGTCGAATGCTGCCGAACCTGAAGCTTTCTTT. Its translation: CAISESNAAEPEAFF.

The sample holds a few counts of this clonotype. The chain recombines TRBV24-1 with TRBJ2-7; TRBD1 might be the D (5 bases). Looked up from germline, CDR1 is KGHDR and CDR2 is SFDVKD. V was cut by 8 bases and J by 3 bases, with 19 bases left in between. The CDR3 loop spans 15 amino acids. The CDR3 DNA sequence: TGTGCCACCAACCAAGGTGGCAGGGCAAACTACGAGCAGTACGTC. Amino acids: CATNQGGRANYEQYV.

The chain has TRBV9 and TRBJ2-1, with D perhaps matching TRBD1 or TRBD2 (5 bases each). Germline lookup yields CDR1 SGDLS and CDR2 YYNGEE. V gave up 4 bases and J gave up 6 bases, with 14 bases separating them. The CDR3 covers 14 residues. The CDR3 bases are TGTGCCAGCAGCCCCTGGGGGAGTGGCAATGAGCAGTTCTTC. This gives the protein CASSPWGSGNEQFF. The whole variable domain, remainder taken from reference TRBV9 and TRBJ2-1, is DSGVTQTPKHLITATGQRVTLRCSPRSGDLSVYWYQQSLDQGLQFLIQYYNGEERAKGNILERFSAQQFPDLHSELNLSSLELGDSALYFCASSPWGSGNEQFFGPGTRLTVL.

Here the CDR3 reads CASSSDLVLYEQFF. CDR3 nucleotides: TGTGCCAGCAGCTCCGATTTGGTCCTCTATGAGCAGTTCTTC. The chain has TRBV7-2 and TRBJ2-1; D unresolved. The V and J ends lost 4 bases and 8 bases respectively, with 15 bases between them. The germline V gene encodes CDR1 SGHTA and CDR2 FQGNSA. The CDR3 covers 14 residues.

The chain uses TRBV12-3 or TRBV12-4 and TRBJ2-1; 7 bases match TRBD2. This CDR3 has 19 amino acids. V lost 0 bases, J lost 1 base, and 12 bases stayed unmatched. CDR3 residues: CASSLALLAGDRSYNEQFF. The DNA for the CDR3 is TGTGCCAGCAGTTTAGCGCTCTTGGCGGGAGATCGGTCCTACAATGAGCAGTTCTTC.

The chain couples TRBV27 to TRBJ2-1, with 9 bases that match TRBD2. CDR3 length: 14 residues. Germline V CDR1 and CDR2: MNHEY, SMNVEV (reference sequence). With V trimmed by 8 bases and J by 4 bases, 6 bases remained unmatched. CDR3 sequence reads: CASRGLAIYNEQFF. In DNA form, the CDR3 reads TGTGCCAGCCGAGGACTAGCGATTTACAATGAGCAGTTCTTC.

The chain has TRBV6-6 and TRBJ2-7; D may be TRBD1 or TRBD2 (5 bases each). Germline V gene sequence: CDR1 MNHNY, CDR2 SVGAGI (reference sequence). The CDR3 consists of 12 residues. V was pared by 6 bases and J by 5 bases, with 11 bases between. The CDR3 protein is CASRRDPNEQYV. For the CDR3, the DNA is TGTGCCAGCAGACGGGACCCGAACGAGCAGTACGTC.

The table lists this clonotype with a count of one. CDR3 in amino acids: CSARDGLTQETQYF. CDR3 bases: TGCAGTGCTAGGGACGGACTAACCCAAGAGACCCAGTACTTC. The V and J genes are TRBV20-1 and TRBJ2-5; tentatively, D is TRBD2 (6 bases). This CDR3 is built from 14 residues. The germline V and J ends were trimmed by 3 bases and 1 base, with 12 bases remaining between them. Germline CDR1 is DFQATT and CDR2 is SNEGSKA (reference sequence).

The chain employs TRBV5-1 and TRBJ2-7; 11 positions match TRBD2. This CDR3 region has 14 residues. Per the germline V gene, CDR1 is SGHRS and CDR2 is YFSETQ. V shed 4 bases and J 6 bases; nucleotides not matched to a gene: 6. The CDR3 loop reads CASSTSSGRTEQYF. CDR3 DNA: TGCGCCAGCAGCACGTCTAGCGGGAGGACCGAGCAGTACTTC.

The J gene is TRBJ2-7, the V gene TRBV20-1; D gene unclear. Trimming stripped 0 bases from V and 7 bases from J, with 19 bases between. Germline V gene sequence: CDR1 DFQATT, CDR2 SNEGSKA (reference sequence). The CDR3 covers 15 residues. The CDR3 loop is CSARELGQAIREQYF. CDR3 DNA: TGCAGTGCTAGAGAGTTGGGCCAGGCCATTCGGGAGCAGTACTTC.

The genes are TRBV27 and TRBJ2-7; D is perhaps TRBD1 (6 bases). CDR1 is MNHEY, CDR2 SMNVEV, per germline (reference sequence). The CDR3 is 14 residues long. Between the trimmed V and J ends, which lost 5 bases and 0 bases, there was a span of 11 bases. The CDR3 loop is CASSDTGTSYEQYF. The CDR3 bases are TGTGCCAGCAGTGACACAGGGACCTCCTACGAGCAGTACTTC.

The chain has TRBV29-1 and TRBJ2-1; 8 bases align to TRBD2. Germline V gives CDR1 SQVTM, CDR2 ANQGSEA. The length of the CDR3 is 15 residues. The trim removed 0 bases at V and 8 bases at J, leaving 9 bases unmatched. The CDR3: CSVEDSSGKPDEQFF. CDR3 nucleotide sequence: TGCAGCGTTGAAGATAGTAGCGGGAAACCCGATGAGCAGTTCTTC.

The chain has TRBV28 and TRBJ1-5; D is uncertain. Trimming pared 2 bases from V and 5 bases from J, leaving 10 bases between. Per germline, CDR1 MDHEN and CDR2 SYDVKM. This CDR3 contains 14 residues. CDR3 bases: TGTGCCAGCAGTTTAAAACAGCTATATCAGCCCCAGCATTTT. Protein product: CASSLKQLYQPQHF.

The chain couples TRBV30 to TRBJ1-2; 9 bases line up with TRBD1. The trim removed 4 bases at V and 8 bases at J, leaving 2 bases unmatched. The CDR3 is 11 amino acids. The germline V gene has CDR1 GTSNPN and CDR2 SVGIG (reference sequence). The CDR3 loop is CAWNRGLGYTF. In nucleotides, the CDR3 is TGTGCCTGGAACAGGGGGCTAGGCTACACCTTC.